Shown below are 14 T cell receptor beta chains from a single sample sequenced in a study of T cells in Graves' hyperthyroidism and ophthalmopathy. TCR beta CDR3 region amplification was performed from RNA transcripts. The HTBI primer set served for first-round RT-PCR of the TCR CDR3. From the multiplex PCR reads, TCRdb called clonotypes with MiXCR, one entry per CDR3 protein. The sample shows more than 500,000 distinct CDR3 sequences, around 15% of them seen only once. Source material: blood. Receptors originate from a woman aged 25 to 39 with Graves' ophthalmopathy.

There are a few counts of this clonotype. This chain joins TRBV10-3 and TRBJ2-7; D possibly matches TRBD1 or TRBD2 (5 bases each). The CDR3 consists of 22 residues. The V gene's germline CDR1 is ENHRY and CDR2 SYGVKD. The ends were cut back, 0 bases at V and 1 base at J, with 31 bases in the middle. In nucleotides, the CDR3 is TGTGCCATCAGTGAGTCATTTGCCTCAAGAGGTTCGCTGAGGGGCCGGTCCTACGAGCAGTACTTC. This encodes CAISESFASRGSLRGRSYEQYF.

This clonotype turned up a few times. The chain uses TRBV6-1 and TRBJ2-4; D call uncertain. This CDR3 is built from 14 residues. The germline V and J ends were trimmed by 6 bases and 8 bases, with 17 bases remaining between them. Germline CDR1 is MNHNS and CDR2 is SASEGT. CDR3 nucleotide sequence: TGTGCCAGCAGCCGCCGGGCCCCTGAGGACATTCAGTACTTC. It encodes CASSRRAPEDIQYF.

This clonotype was detected only a few times. J is TRBJ2-1 and V is TRBV20-1, with 8 bases aligning to TRBD2. The trim removed 7 bases at V and 15 bases at J, leaving 17 bases unmatched. The CDR3 contains 13 residues. Germline V gene lookup returns CDR1 DFQATT and CDR2 SNEGSKA (reference sequence). The CDR3 region is CSVTTSGDNEGFF. For the CDR3, the DNA is TGCAGTGTTACCACTAGCGGTGACAACGAGGGGTTCTTC.

The chain combines TRBV20-1 with TRBJ2-1; 12 bases are shared with TRBD2. CDR1 is DFQATT and CDR2 is SNEGSKA in the germline V gene (reference sequence). CDR3 length: 15 amino acids. The V segment lost 6 bases and the J segment 5 bases; nucleotides outside the gene matches: 8. The CDR3 DNA reads as TGCAGTGCCCCGTCTAGCGGGAGGGCCGACAATGAGCAGTTCTTC. Its protein product is CSAPSSGRADNEQFF.

This clonotype was picked up many times. This chain joins TRBV6-2 or TRBV6-3 and TRBJ2-7; D is undetermined. The germline V gene encodes CDR1 MNHEY and CDR2 SVGEGT. The length of the CDR3 is 14 residues. The V end was cut by 0 bases, the J end by 4 bases, with 10 bases between. Written as DNA, the CDR3 is TGTGCCAGCAGTTACTCTCTAGAAACTTACGAGCAGTACTTC. This gives the protein CASSYSLETYEQYF.

The chain employs TRBV5-4 and TRBJ1-3; D may be TRBD1 (5 bases). The CDR3 is 16 residues long. The ends were cut back, 0 bases at V and 6 bases at J, with 16 bases in the middle. Germline V gene data show CDR1 as SGHNT and CDR2 as YYREEE (reference sequence). The CDR3 sequence: CASSLGGPGDENTIYF. For the CDR3, the DNA is TGTGCCAGCAGCTTGGGCGGGCCGGGGGACGAAAACACCATATATTTT.

The gene calls are TRBV12-3 or TRBV12-4 and TRBJ1-1, with TRBD1 as a possible D gene (6 bases). Trimming shortened V by 6 bases and J by 10 bases, and 12 bases separated the two germline ends. CDR3 length: 11 amino acids. Here the CDR3 reads CASSTDRTAFF. For the CDR3, the DNA is TGTGCCAGCAGCACTGACAGGACAGCTTTCTTT.

This clonotype turned up a few times. V gene TRBV9 combines with J gene TRBJ2-1, with D possibly being TRBD2 (5 bases). The V end was cut by 0 bases, the J end by 3 bases, with 16 bases between. The germline V gene encodes CDR1 SGDLS and CDR2 YYNGEE. There are 17 residues in the CDR3. The CDR3 coding sequence is TGTGCCAGCAGCGTAGAGGCGGAGTTCGGGAACTACAATGAGCAGTTCTTC. Translated, it gives CASSVEAEFGNYNEQFF.

This clonotype was seen a few times. The chain recombines TRBV20-1 with TRBJ2-7, with D perhaps TRBD1 or TRBD2 (5 bases each). V lost 0 bases and J lost 3, with 12 bases in between. The CDR3 runs 14 residues. In germline, CDR1 is DFQATT, CDR2 SNEGSKA (reference sequence). The DNA of the CDR3 is TGCAGTGCTAGAGAAGGGGAGTCCAACTACGAGCAGTACTTC. Translation: CSAREGESNYEQYF.

To note about this clonotype: A read error may explain this, as a much larger clone is one base away. Here the CDR3 reads CASSLTHMNTEAFF. CDR3 coding DNA: TGTGCCAGCAGCTTAACGCATATGAACACTGAAGCTTTCTTT. The chain has TRBV7-9 and TRBJ1-1; the D is unclear. Trimming left V 2 bases short and J 0 bases short, with 7 bases between. CDR1 and CDR2 (germline): SEHNR, FQNEAQ (reference sequence). The CDR3 has 14 residues. The full variable domain, in which reference TRBV7-9 and TRBJ1-1 provide the parts outside the CDR3, is DTGVSQNPRHKITKRGQNVTFRCDPISEHNRLYWYRQTLGQGPEFLTYFQNEAQLEKSRLLSDRFSAERPKGSFSTLEIQRTEQGDSAMYLCASSLTHMNTEAFFGQGTRLTVV.

The sample holds many counts of this clonotype. V usage is TRBV20-1 and J usage is TRBJ1-4; no clear D gene. CDR1 DFQATT and CDR2 SNEGSKA come from the germline V gene (reference sequence). The CDR3 consists of 12 residues. V lost 5 bases and J lost 9, with 13 bases in between. Here the CDR3 reads CSALVLGQKLFF. The CDR3 DNA reads TGCAGTGCTCTAGTCCTAGGGCAAAAACTGTTTTTT.

This clonotype was detected ten times or more. The chain uses TRBV7-2 and TRBJ2-4; 7 nucleotides align to TRBD1. Germline V CDR1 and CDR2: SGHTA, FQGNSA. CDR3 length: 15 residues. The J segment lost 12 bases and the V segment lost 3 bases, leaving 14 bases of the junction unmatched. The CDR3 coding sequence is TGTGCCAGCAGCTTTACTTATCAGGGGGAATTCGGTCAGTACTTC. Protein product: CASSFTYQGEFGQYF.

This clonotype came up many times. This chain links TRBV20-1 with TRBJ2-2; D perhaps matches TRBD1 (6 bases). With 3 bases removed from V and 1 base from J, the gap between germline ends came to 12 bases. The CDR3 extends over 15 amino acids. Germline V gene lookup returns CDR1 DFQATT and CDR2 SNEGSKA (reference sequence). The CDR3 here is CSASENRENTGELFF. The CDR3 DNA reads TGCAGTGCTAGCGAGAACAGGGAGAACACCGGGGAGCTGTTTTTT.

This clonotype has a handful of counts. This rearrangement joins TRBV10-3 to TRBJ1-6; D perhaps matches TRBD1 (6 bases). V dropped 0 bases and J dropped 10 bases, with 13 bases sitting between them. Germline loops: CDR1 ENHRY, CDR2 SYGVKD. The length of the CDR3 is 15 residues. The CDR3: CAISESTGGASPLHF. In nucleotides, the CDR3 is TGTGCCATCAGTGAGTCGACCGGGGGCGCCTCACCCCTCCACTTT.